Listed below are T cell receptor beta chains from one sample, sequenced in a study of neurological immune-mediated disorders. TCRdb reanalysed the 5' RACE reads using MiXCR and keeps one entry per CDR3 protein. The sample yields approximately 87,000 distinct CDR3 sequences, around an eighth seen once. Sequencing was carried out using PBMCs. These receptors all stem from a woman aged 45-59 years in good health. CDR3s include the opening cysteine and the closing phenylalanine or tryptophan. A D gene is named only where the DNA matches it firmly.

V	J	D	CDR3
TRBV6-6	TRBJ2-7	TRBD1	CASSYETGGLGYEQYF
TRBV29-1	TRBJ1-1	-	CSFTLQEGFSEAFF
TRBV20-1	TRBJ2-5	TRBD2	CSARDTTSGGGLWETQYF
TRBV12-3/TRBV12-4	TRBJ1-2	-	CASNSRQILNYGYTF
TRBV30	TRBJ2-3	TRBD2	CAWAPGLAGGTDTQYF
TRBV24-1	TRBJ2-7	TRBD2	CATSDGASGSYEQYF
TRBV28	TRBJ1-6	-	CSTGGGGARGNSPPHF
TRBV5-1	TRBJ1-2	TRBD1	CASSLEAGGLAYGYTF
TRBV20-1	TRBJ2-1	-	CSASRGETYNEQFF
TRBV20-1	TRBJ2-3	-	CSASEDTQYF
TRBV7-8	TRBJ2-1	-	CASSLGPVHNEQFF
TRBV5-5	TRBJ2-1	-	CASSLSPGEFNEQFF
TRBV5-1	TRBJ1-2	-	CASSPSPGWQYGYTF
TRBV4-2	TRBJ2-5	TRBD2	CASSQEGLAGQETQYF
TRBV20-1	TRBJ2-1	-	CSAAPPGLNEQFF
TRBV20-1	TRBJ2-1	TRBD2	CSAQMPGTSGEQFF
TRBV5-1	TRBJ1-2	TRBD1	CASSVQGDNYGYTF
TRBV6-5	TRBJ1-1	TRBD1	CASSYDRGAEAFF
TRBV28	TRBJ2-7	TRBD2	CASSSGVLAGVSYEQYF
TRBV5-1	TRBJ1-5	-	CASSFDADSNQPQHF
TRBV5-1	TRBJ2-7	-	CASSLAPESYEQYF
TRBV27	TRBJ1-2	-	CASSPRYENYGYTF
TRBV5-1	TRBJ2-1	TRBD2	CASSGRLAGVDEQFF
TRBV12-3/TRBV12-4	TRBJ1-1	-	CASTLQENTEAFF
TRBV5-1	TRBJ1-2	-	CASSLGQAYYGYTF
TRBV3-1	TRBJ2-7	TRBD2	CASSPGLVSYEQYF
TRBV12-3/TRBV12-4	TRBJ2-3	TRBD2	CASSFSGGANTQYF
TRBV5-1	TRBJ2-2	TRBD1	CASSPQGQGITGELFF
TRBV4-2	TRBJ2-2	TRBD1	CASSRDRGNTGELFF
TRBV5-5	TRBJ1-6	-	CASSGHNSPLHF
TRBV7-4	TRBJ1-1	-	CASSLEVRIMNTEAFF
TRBV20-1	TRBJ1-2	TRBD1	CSARKRDRDVGYTF
TRBV5-1	TRBJ2-7	TRBD1	CASSPRQGTSYEQYF
TRBV9	TRBJ2-5	TRBD1	CASSRGPQSQETQYF
TRBV9	TRBJ2-1	TRBD2	CASTASGRLGEQFF
TRBV20-1	TRBJ1-1	TRBD1	CSAIPGGPYEAFF
TRBV7-9	TRBJ1-4	-	CASSSTRASGEKLFF
TRBV2	TRBJ1-1	-	CASNGGVNTEAFF
TRBV7-2	TRBJ1-4	-	CASSLRTDNEKLFF
TRBV3-1	TRBJ2-7	TRBD2	CASSLTSGYEQYF
TRBV15	TRBJ2-3	-	CATSWAGKSTDTQYF
TRBV7-9	TRBJ2-5	TRBD2	CASSQGLAAETQYF
TRBV5-1	TRBJ1-2	-	CASSQGVRGYTF
TRBV5-1	TRBJ1-6	-	CASSLWGPSGINNSPLHF
TRBV5-1	TRBJ2-1	-	CASSLEQTYNEQFF
TRBV18	TRBJ2-1	TRBD2	CASSPPGLAGGPGEQFF
TRBV10-3	TRBJ2-5	TRBD1	CAITDRDQETQYF
TRBV12-3/TRBV12-4	TRBJ2-7	TRBD2	CASSQTSGTYEQYF
TRBV7-2	TRBJ2-5	-	CASSLKTGEETQYF
TRBV25-1	TRBJ1-4	-	CASSAEGRSNEKLFF
TRBV6-1	TRBJ2-2	TRBD1	CASSARTGNTGELFF
TRBV7-3	TRBJ1-2	-	CASSLNRDYGYTF
TRBV12-3/TRBV12-4	TRBJ2-1	-	CASSFGVWNNEQFF
TRBV20-1	TRBJ2-7	-	CSASSPIRLYEQYF
TRBV20-1	TRBJ2-3	-	CSASLQDTQYF
TRBV20-1	TRBJ2-3	-	CSGFSTDTQYF
TRBV7-3	TRBJ2-1	TRBD2	CASSLSSGVYNEQFF
TRBV5-1	TRBJ2-7	-	CASSTEGTYEQYF
TRBV29-1	TRBJ2-3	-	CSGRSTDTQYF
TRBV20-1	TRBJ2-4	-	CSARTSPSYPNIQYF